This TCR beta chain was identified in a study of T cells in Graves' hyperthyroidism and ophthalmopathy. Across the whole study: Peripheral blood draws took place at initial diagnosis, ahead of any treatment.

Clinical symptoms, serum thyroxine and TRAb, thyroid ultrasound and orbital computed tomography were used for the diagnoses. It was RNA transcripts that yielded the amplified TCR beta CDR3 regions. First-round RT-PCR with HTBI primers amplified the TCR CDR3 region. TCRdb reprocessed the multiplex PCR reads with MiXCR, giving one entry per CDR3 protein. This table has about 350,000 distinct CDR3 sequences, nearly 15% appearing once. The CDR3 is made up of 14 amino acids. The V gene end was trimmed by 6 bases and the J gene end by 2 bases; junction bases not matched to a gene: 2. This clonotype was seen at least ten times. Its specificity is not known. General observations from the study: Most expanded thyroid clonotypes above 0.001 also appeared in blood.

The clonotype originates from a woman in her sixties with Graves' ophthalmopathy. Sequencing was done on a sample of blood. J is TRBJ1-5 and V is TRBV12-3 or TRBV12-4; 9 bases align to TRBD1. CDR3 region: CASSRTGGNQPQHF. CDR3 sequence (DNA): TGTGCCAGCAGCCGGACAGGGGGCAATCAGCCCCAGCATTTT.